One T cell receptor beta chain is described in this entry. A universal primer site was added by template switching, and unique molecular identifiers were carried by the cDNA. TCRdb passed the 5' RACE reads through MiXCR, listing each CDR3 protein once. Of hundreds of thousands of distinct CDR3 sequences in the sample, about 20% were seen once. Germline V lookup: CDR1 LGHNA, CDR2 YSLEER. Trimming stripped 1 base from V and 0 bases from J, with 13 bases between. CDR3 length: 16 amino acids. These data come from a study of identical twins. This sample was also put to use in a study of T cells expressing NK-cell markers. From that second work: In sorted CD3+CD56+NKG2C+, CD3+CD56+NKG2C- and CD3+CD56-NKG2C+ T cells, TCR beta repertoires were obtained.

The TCR originated in a young woman in good health. The chain is built from TRBV4-3 and TRBJ2-7; D is uncertain. The sequenced sample was PBMCs. The CDR3 DNA is TGCGCCAGCAGCCAAGGCTATTCTCGAGTCTCCTACGAGCAGTACTTC. Protein sequence: CASSQGYSRVSYEQYF.